The source of this TCR beta chain is a study of siplizumab effects on memory and regulatory T cells. V lost 7 bases to trimming and J lost 6 bases, with 13 bases between them. Germline lookup yields CDR1 MNHNS and CDR2 SASEGT. The CDR3 sequence is 12 residues long. Clones were sequenced by immunoSEQ multiplex PCR, and TCRdb holds only the in-frame ones, with some missing. The sample yields some 56,000 clones, around 97% seen once. Specimen: naive CD8+ T cells sorted from blood. J is TRBJ2-7 and V is TRBV6-1; perhaps TRBD1 as D (5 bases). This TCR came from a human donor in good health. The CDR3 region has the DNA TGTGCCAGCAAGGGGCACATCGGCGAGCAGTACTTC. This gives the protein CASKGHIGEQYF.